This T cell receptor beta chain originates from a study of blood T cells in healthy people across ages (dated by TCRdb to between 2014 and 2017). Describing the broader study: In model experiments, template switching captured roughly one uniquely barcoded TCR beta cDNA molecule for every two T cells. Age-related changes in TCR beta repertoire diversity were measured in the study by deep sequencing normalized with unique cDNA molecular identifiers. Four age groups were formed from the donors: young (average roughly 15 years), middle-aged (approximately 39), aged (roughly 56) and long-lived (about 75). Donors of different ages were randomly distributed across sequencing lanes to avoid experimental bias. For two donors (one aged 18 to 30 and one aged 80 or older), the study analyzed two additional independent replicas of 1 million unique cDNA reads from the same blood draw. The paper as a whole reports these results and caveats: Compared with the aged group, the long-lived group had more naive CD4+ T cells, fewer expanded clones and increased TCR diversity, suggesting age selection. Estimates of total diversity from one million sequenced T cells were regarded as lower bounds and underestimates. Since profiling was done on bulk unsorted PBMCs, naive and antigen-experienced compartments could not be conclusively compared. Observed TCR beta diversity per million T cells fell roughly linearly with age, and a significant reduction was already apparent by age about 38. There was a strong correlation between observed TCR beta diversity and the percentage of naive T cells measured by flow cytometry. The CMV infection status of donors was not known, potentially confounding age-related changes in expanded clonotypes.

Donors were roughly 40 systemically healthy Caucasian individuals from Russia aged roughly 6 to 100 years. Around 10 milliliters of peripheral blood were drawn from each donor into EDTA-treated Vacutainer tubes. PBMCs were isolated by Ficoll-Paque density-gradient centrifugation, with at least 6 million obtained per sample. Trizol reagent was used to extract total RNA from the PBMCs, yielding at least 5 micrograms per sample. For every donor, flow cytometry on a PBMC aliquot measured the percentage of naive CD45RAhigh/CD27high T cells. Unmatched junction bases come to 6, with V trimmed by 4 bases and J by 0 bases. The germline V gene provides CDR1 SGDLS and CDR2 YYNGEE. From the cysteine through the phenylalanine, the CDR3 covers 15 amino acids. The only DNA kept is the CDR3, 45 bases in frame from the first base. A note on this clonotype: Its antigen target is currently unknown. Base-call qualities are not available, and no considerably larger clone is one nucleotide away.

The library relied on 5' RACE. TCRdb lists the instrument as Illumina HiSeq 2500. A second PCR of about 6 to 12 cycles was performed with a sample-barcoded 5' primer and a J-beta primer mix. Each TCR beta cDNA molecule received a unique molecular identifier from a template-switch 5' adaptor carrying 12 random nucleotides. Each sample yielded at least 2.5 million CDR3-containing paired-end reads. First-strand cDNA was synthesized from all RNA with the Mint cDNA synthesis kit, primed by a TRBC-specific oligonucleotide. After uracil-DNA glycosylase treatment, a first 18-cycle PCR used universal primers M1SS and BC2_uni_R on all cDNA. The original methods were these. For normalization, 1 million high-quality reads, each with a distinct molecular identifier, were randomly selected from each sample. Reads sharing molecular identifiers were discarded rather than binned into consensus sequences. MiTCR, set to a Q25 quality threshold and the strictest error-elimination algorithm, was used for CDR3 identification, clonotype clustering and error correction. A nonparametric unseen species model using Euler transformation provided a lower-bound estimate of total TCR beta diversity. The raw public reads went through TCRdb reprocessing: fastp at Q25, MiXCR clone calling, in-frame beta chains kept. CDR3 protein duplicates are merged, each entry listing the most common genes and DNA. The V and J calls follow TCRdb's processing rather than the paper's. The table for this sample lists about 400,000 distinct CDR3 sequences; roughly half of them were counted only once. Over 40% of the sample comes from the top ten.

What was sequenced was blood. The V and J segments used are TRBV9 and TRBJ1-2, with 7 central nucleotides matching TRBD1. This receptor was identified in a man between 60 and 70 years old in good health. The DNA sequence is TGTGCCAGCAGCCCCGAACAGGGGACTAACTATGGCTACACCTTC. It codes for CASSPEQGTNYGYTF. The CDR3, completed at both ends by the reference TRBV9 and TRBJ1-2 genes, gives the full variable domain DSGVTQTPKHLITATGQRVTLRCSPRSGDLSVYWYQQSLDQGLQFLIQYYNGEERAKGNILERFSAQQFPDLHSELNLSSLELGDSALYFCASSPEQGTNYGYTFGSGTRLTVV.